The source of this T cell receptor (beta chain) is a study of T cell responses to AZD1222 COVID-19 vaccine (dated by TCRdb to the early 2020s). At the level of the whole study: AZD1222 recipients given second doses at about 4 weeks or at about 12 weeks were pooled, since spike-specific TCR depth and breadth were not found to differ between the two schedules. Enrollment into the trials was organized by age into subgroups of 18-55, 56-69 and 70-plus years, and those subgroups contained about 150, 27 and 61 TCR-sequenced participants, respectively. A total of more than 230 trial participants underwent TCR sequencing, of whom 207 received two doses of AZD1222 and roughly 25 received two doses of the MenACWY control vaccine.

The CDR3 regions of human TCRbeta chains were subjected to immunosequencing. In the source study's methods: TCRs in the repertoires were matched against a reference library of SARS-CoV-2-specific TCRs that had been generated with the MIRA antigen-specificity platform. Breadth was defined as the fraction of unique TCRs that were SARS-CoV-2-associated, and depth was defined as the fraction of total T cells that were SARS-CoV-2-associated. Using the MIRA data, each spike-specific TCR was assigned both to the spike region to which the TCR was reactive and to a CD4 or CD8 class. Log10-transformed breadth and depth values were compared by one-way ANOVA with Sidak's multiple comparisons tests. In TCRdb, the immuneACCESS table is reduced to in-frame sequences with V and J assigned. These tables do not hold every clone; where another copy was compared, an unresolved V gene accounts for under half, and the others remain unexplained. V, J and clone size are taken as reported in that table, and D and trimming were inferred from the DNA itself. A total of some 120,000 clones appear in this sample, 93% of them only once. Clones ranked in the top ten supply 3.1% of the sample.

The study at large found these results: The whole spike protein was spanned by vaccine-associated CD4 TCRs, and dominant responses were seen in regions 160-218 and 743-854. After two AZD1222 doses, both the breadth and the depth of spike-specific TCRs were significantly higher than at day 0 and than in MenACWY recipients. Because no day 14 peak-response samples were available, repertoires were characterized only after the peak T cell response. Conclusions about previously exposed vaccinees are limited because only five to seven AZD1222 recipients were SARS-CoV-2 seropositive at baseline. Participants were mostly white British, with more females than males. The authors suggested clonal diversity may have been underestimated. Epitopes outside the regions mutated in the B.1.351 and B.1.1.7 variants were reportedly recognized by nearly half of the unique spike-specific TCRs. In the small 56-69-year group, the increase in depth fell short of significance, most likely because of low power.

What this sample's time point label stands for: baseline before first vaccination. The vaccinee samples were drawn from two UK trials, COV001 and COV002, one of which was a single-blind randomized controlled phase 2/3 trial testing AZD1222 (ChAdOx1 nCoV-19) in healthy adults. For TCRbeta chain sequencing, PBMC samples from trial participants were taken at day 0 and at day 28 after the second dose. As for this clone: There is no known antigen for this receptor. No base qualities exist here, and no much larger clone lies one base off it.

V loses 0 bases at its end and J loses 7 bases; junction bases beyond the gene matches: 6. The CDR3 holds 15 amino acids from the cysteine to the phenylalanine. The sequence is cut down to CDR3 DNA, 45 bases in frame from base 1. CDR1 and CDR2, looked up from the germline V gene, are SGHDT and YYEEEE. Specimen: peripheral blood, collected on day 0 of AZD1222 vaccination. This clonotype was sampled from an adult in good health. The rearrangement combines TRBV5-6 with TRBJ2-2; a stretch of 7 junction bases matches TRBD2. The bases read TGTGCCAGCAGCTTGGGGGCGGGAGAAGTCGGGGAGCTGTTTTTT. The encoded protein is CASSLGAGEVGELFF.